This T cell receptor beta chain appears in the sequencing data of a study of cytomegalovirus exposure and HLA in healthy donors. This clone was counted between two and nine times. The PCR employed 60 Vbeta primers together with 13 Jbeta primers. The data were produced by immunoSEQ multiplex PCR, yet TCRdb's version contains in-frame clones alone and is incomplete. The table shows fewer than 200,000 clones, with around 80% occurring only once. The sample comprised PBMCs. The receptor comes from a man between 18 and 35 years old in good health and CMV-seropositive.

The CDR3 bases are TGTGCCAGCAGCCACCGGCGGACAGGGTCTGACGAGCAGTACTTC. Its translation: CASSHRRTGSDEQYF. This rearrangement joins TRBV14 to TRBJ2-7; 8 bases map to TRBD1. V trimming: 3 bases; J trimming: 5 bases; junction bases outside the gene matches: 9. This CDR3 is 15 amino acids long. CDR1 and CDR2 from the germline V gene are SGHDN and FVKESK. Using reference TRBV14 and TRBJ2-7 for the parts outside the CDR3, the full variable domain is EAGVTQFPSHSVIEKGQTVTLRCDPISGHDNLYWYRRVMGKEIKFLLHFVKESKQDESGMPNNRFLAERTGGTYSTLKVQPAELEDSGVYFCASSHRRTGSDEQYFGPGTRLTVT.